Given below is one TCR beta chain in context. Its antigen is unknown. The Oncomine TCR Beta short-read assay sequenced DNA from cultured CD4+ T cells. TCRdb itself ran the PCR reads through MiXCR, one entry per CDR3 protein. The table records about 9,900 distinct CDR3 sequences, 30% to 35% of them present only once. This sample stems from a study of vaccination and CD4 T cells after COVID-19. Overall study: The cells in question were stimulated using overlapping spike peptides derived from SARS-CoV-2, HCoV-NL63, HCoV-OC43 and HCoV-229E.

Treatment meaning: approximately 9-day PBMC culture with coronavirus spike peptide pools or control peptides (ViraFEST assay). Before the COVID-19 pandemic (2011-2018), CD4+ T cells were obtained from the unexposed donor. Following expansion of antigen-specific T cells with peptide pools, ViraFEST then sequenced TCRs. Fresh IL-2 medium was used to replace half of the medium on days 3 and 7. Germline V gives CDR1 LGHNA, CDR2 YNFKEQ. V was shortened by 0 bases and J by 13 bases, with 10 bases between the two germline ends. The CDR3 runs to 13 residues. This chain uses TRBV4-2 with TRBJ1-6; a weak D match, TRBD1 (5 bases). What was sequenced was CD4+ T cells from blood, cultured in vitro. The source is a human donor in good health. The CDR3 protein is CASSQEEGAPLHF. As DNA, the CDR3 is TGTGCCAGCAGCCAAGAAGAAGGGGCCCCCCTCCACTTT.